This TCR beta chain derives from a study of T cells in tuberculosis. About the study: IGRA-negative adolescents, IGRA-positive adolescents with latent tuberculosis and adults with active tuberculosis formed this South African cohort.

This clone came up once. Its antigen is not known. Assay: immunoSEQ multiplex PCR; the TCRdb copy retains only in-frame clones and omits some. Of tens of thousands of clones listed, roughly 96% are singletons. Regarding the study as a whole: Selection depended on which cryopreserved specimens were available. Active tuberculosis TCR-alpha repertoires lay closer to GMM-specific TCRs than IGRA-negative controls, suggesting clonal expansion. The TCR-beta difference was not significant; alpha differences partly reflected length.

Sequenced: PBMCs. This clonotype was sampled from a donor between 10 and 35 years old with latent tuberculosis or without tuberculosis infection.

The CDR3 spells CASSRPGTGNTEAFF. CDR3 DNA: TGCGCCAGCAGCCGTCCCGGGACAGGGAACACTGAAGCTTTCTTT. The genes are TRBV5-1 and TRBJ1-1, with 8 bases that match TRBD1. Germline CDR1 reads SGHRS; CDR2 reads YFSETQ. J gave up 1 base and V 4 bases, and 6 bases lay outside the gene matches. There are 15 residues in the CDR3.